The next 8 T cell receptor beta chains were all read from a single sample in a study of blood T cell repertoires in COVID-19. The data were produced by immunoSEQ multiplex PCR, yet TCRdb's version contains in-frame clones alone and is incomplete. This sample has about 88,000 clones, with more than 70% found just once. The sequencing sample was made of peripheral blood. These receptors came from an elderly woman with acute or convalescent COVID-19.

The genes are TRBV7-3 and TRBJ1-5; no clear D gene. V was clipped by 0 bases and J by 3 bases, with 6 bases between them. This CDR3 region has 14 residues. CDR1 and CDR2 from the germline V gene are SGHTA and FQGTGA. CDR3 nucleotides: TGTGCCAGCAGCTTAACTGAGTTCAATCAGCCCCAGCATTTT. This translates into CASSLTEFNQPQHF.

CDR3 residues: CASSLNPGQGNSPLHF. CDR3 nucleotides: TGTGCCAGCAGTCTCAACCCCGGACAGGGGAATTCACCCCTCCACTTT. The J gene is TRBJ1-6, the V gene TRBV27, with 9 bases identical to TRBD1. Germline V lookup: CDR1 MNHEY, CDR2 SMNVEV (reference sequence). Unmatched junction bases numbered 9, after V lost 5 bases and J lost 7 bases. The CDR3 is 16 amino acids.

The chain combines TRBV6-5 with TRBJ2-7; 10 positions match TRBD1. This CDR3 is 14 amino acids long. Germline CDR1 reads MNHEY; CDR2 reads SVGAGI. V lost 6 bases and J lost 4; bases outside the gene matches: 6. CDR3 in amino acids: CASSQGQGIYEQYF. In nucleotides, the CDR3 is TGTGCCAGCAGCCAGGGACAGGGGATATACGAGCAGTACTTC.

The gene calls are TRBV20-1 and TRBJ1-1; D is perhaps TRBD1 (6 bases). The germline V gene has CDR1 DFQATT and CDR2 SNEGSKA (reference sequence). Trimming removed 3 bases from V and 4 bases from J, with 9 bases in between. The length of the CDR3 is 12 residues. The CDR3 sequence: CSASRGTTEAFF. CDR3 coding DNA: TGCAGTGCTAGTAGGGGGACCACTGAAGCTTTCTTT.

The V and J genes are TRBV7-3 and TRBJ1-2; D possibly corresponds to TRBD1 (5 bases). In germline, CDR1 is SGHTA, CDR2 FQGTGA. The CDR3 covers 16 residues. V was shortened by 6 bases and J by 5 bases, with 22 bases between the two germline ends. The DNA of the CDR3 is TGTGCCAGCAGTTCTGTCCCGGGCAGGGATGGTTATGGCTACACCTTC. Amino acid sequence: CASSSVPGRDGYGYTF.

The chain joins TRBV7-2 to TRBJ2-1; TRBD2 agrees at 9 bases. The CDR3 covers 14 residues. Trimming removed 5 bases from V and 11 bases from J; junction bases left unmatched: 10. Germline loops: CDR1 SGHTA, CDR2 FQGNSA. CDR3 nucleotide sequence: TGTGCCAGCAGCCTGACGAGCGGGGGGCCCAAGCAGTTCTTC. Amino acids: CASSLTSGGPKQFF.

This clone was seen a few times. The chain combines TRBV29-1 with TRBJ2-5, with unresolved D. CDR1 is SQVTM and CDR2 is ANQGSEA in the germline V gene. V gave up 4 bases and J gave up 1 base, with 13 bases separating them. CDR3 length: 14 residues. CDR3 nucleotide sequence: TGCAGCGTTGTTGAGCCGGTCGCCCAAGAGACCCAGTACTTC. It is translated as CSVVEPVAQETQYF.

The chain has TRBV6-2 or TRBV6-3 and TRBJ1-1; the match to TRBD1 covers 9 bases. The CDR3 is 13 amino acids. With 5 bases clipped from V and 10 bases from J, the junction kept 8 bases outside the gene matches. Germline V CDR1 and CDR2: MNHEY, SVGEGT. The CDR3 DNA reads as TGTGCCAGCAGTGCCTCACTGACAGGGGGAGCTTTCTTT. This encodes CASSASLTGGAFF.